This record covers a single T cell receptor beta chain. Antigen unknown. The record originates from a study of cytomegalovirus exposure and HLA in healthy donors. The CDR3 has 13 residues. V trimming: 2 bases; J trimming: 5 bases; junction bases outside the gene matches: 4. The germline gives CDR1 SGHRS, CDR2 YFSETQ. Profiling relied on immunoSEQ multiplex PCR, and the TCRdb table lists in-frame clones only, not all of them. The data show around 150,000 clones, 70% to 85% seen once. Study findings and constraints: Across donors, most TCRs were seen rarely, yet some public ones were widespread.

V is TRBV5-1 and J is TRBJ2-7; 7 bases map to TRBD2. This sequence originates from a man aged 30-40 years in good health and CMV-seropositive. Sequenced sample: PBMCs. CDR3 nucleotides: TGCGCCAGCAGCTTTCGACTAGCAGACGAGCAGTACTTC. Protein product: CASSFRLADEQYF.